This T cell receptor beta chain was identified in a study of CD8 T cells in Susac syndrome. General study points: The number of Susac-specific public clones found was approximately 15 in total CD8+ repertoires and 4 to 6 in CD8+ TEMRA repertoires.

High-throughput TCR beta sequencing covered peripheral CD8+ and CD4+ T cells. Negative isolation yielded CD8+ and CD4+ T cells; FACS enriched TEMRA cells. An amount of RNA that ranged from about 0.45 to 1 ug was reverse transcribed with random hexamers. The authors amplified TCR beta CDR3 across 54 Vbeta and 13 Jbeta using immunoSEQ multiplex PCR. TCRdb re-called the immunoSEQ multiplex PCR reads with MiXCR, one entry per CDR3 protein. The sample has about 130,000 distinct CDR3 sequences, over 90% seen once; the top ten hold roughly 0.2%. Turning to this clonotype: As yet, its antigen is unknown.

There are 12 residues in the CDR3. Germline values: CDR1 SGHAT, CDR2 FQNNGV. Trimming left V 1 base short and J 5 bases short, with 5 bases between. This chain uses TRBV11-2 with TRBJ2-5; D gene unclear. The origin of this receptor is a human donor with Susac syndrome. Sequencing was done on a sample of CD8+ T cells from PBMCs. CDR3 nucleotide sequence: TGTGCCAGCAGCTTAGGGACGGAGACCCAGTACTTC. Residues: CASSLGTETQYF.